Each of the 24 T cell receptor beta chains below was sequenced from the same sample in a study of shared clonotypes between healthy human individuals. Naive CD8 cells were CD45RO-negative, positively selected for CCR7, excluding terminally differentiated effector memory CD45RA+ cells. Assay: immunoSEQ multiplex PCR; the TCRdb copy retains only in-frame clones and omits some. The sample records 1.5 million to 2.5 million clones, approximately 95% being singletons. The sequencing sample was made of naive CD8+ T cells sorted from blood. The receptors were sampled from a man aged 18 to 29 in good health.

The chain is built from TRBV7-9 and TRBJ2-1; TRBD2 agrees at 12 bases. CDR3 length equals 16 residues. V was pared by 1 base and J by 9 bases, with 7 bases of the junction left unmatched. Germline V gene data show CDR1 as SEHNR and CDR2 as FQNEAQ (reference sequence). DNA of the CDR3: TGTGCCAGCAGCTTAGAGCTAGCGGGAGGGCAGGGTGAGCAGTTCTTC. Translation gives CASSLELAGGQGEQFF.

This chain uses TRBV5-4 with TRBJ2-7; D may be TRBD2 (6 bases). The CDR3 covers 15 residues. Trimming removed 3 bases at V and 4 bases at J, with 17 bases between. Germline CDR1 SGHNT, CDR2 YYREEE (reference sequence). The CDR3 region is CASSWRAGSSYEQYF. In DNA, the CDR3 is TGTGCCAGCAGCTGGAGGGCAGGGAGTTCATACGAGCAGTACTTC.

The CDR3 is CASSIKDGYEQYF. The DNA for the CDR3 is TGTGCCAGCAGTATTAAGGACGGATACGAGCAGTACTTC. The chain joins TRBV27 to TRBJ2-7, with D unclear. This CDR3 spans 13 amino acids. Germline V lookup: CDR1 MNHEY, CDR2 SMNVEV (reference sequence). The ends were cut back, 5 bases at V and 4 bases at J, with 12 bases in the middle.

J is TRBJ2-5 and V is TRBV7-9; no definite D call. Germline CDR1 reads SEHNR; CDR2 reads FQNEAQ (reference sequence). Trimming removed 6 bases from V and 3 bases from J, with 5 bases in between. The CDR3 length is 11 residues. CDR3 in DNA: TGTGCCAGCAGAGACAAAGAGACCCAGTACTTC. Protein product: CASRDKETQYF.

The rearrangement uses TRBV6-5 and TRBJ2-1; weak D call: TRBD2 (6 bases). The CDR3 length is 16 residues. Between the trimmed V and J ends, which lost 0 bases and 5 bases, there was a span of 14 bases. Germline values: CDR1 MNHEY, CDR2 SVGAGI. The CDR3 protein is CASSYSSSGLNNEQFF. The CDR3 DNA reads as TGTGCCAGCAGTTACTCGAGTAGCGGCCTAAACAATGAGCAGTTCTTC.

The chain recombines TRBV5-6 with TRBJ2-7; weak D call: TRBD2 (6 bases). The length of the CDR3 is 16 residues. V was cut by 5 bases and J by 0 bases, with 18 bases left in between. Germline CDR1 SGHDT, CDR2 YYEEEE. The CDR3 protein is CASSEKWGEASYEQYF. The DNA for the CDR3 is TGTGCCAGCAGTGAAAAGTGGGGGGAGGCCTCCTACGAGCAGTACTTC.

V and J are TRBV4-1 and TRBJ2-7, with D unresolved. Germline CDR1 reads MGHRA; CDR2 reads YSYEKL. The CDR3 has 14 amino acids. The ends were cut back, 0 bases at V and 2 bases at J, with 8 bases in the middle. In nucleotides, the CDR3 is TGCGCCAGCAGCCAAGATTGGGAAACCTACGAGCAGTACTTC. Amino acids: CASSQDWETYEQYF.

On this clone: Other DNA variants within this sample encode the same CDR3. DNA for the CDR3: TGTGCCAGCAGCTTATCCAGCGGGGAGTACAATGAGCAGTTCTTC. The encoded protein is CASSLSSGEYNEQFF. This chain joins TRBV7-9 and TRBJ2-1; 7 bases match TRBD2. CDR1 is SEHNR, CDR2 FQNEAQ, per germline (reference sequence). V trimming: 2 bases; J trimming: 4 bases; junction bases outside the gene matches: 5. The CDR3 has 15 residues.

V is TRBV6-5 and J is TRBJ2-1; D remains unclear. Germline values: CDR1 MNHEY, CDR2 SVGAGI. Trimming stripped 2 bases from V and 8 bases from J, with 13 bases between. The CDR3 spans 14 residues. This CDR3 reads CASSYQDGAYEQFF. In nucleotides, the CDR3 is TGTGCCAGCAGTTACCAGGACGGCGCCTATGAGCAGTTCTTC.

J is TRBJ2-7 and V is TRBV7-9; no clear D. The germline gives CDR1 SEHNR, CDR2 FQNEAQ (reference sequence). This CDR3 has 17 amino acids. V was pared by 1 base and J by 3 bases, with 19 bases between. CDR3 in DNA: TGTGCCAGCAGCTTAGAAGATCCGGAAGCTGCAAGCTACGAGCAGTACTTC. Translating gives CASSLEDPEAASYEQYF.

V gene TRBV5-4 combines with J gene TRBJ2-7; possible D gene TRBD1, 5 bases. Trimming pared 1 base from V and 6 bases from J, leaving 14 bases between. CDR1 and CDR2 (germline): SGHNT, YYREEE (reference sequence). This CDR3 region has 14 residues. CDR3 amino acids: CASSLTDSPCEQYF. The CDR3 coding sequence is TGTGCCAGCAGCTTGACAGACAGCCCTTGCGAGCAGTACTTC.

The V and J genes are TRBV7-6 and TRBJ2-5; D unclear. Trimming removed 5 bases from V and 5 bases from J, with 12 bases in between. CDR1 is SGHVS and CDR2 is FNYEAQ in the germline V gene. CDR3 size: 13 residues. CDR3: CASSLRLSETQYF. The CDR3 DNA sequence: TGTGCCAGCAGCCTCCGTCTCTCTGAGACCCAGTACTTC.

The CDR3 DNA sequence: TGTGCCAGTAGTATCTTTTTTGGGTACGAGCAGTACTTC. This sequence encodes CASSIFFGYEQYF. The V gene is TRBV19, the J gene TRBJ2-7; D remains unclear. The ends were cut back, 3 bases at V and 4 bases at J, with 10 bases in the middle. Germline-derived CDR1 and CDR2 are LNHDA and SQIVND (reference sequence). There are 13 residues in the CDR3.

This rearrangement joins TRBV4-1 to TRBJ2-7; D gene uncertain. V shed 5 bases and J shed 5 bases, with 13 bases lying between them. CDR1 MGHRA and CDR2 YSYEKL come from the germline V gene. The CDR3 contains 13 residues. CDR3 nucleotide sequence: TGCGCCAGCAGCAAGTCCCCGAACGACGAGCAGTACTTC. Encoded protein: CASSKSPNDEQYF.

The chain combines TRBV11-2 with TRBJ2-3, with no clear D. The CDR3 spans 12 residues. The germline V and J ends were trimmed by 4 bases and 6 bases, with 8 bases remaining between them. The V gene's germline CDR1 is SGHAT and CDR2 FQNNGV. The CDR3 DNA reads as TGTGCCAGCAGCTACGAATGGGATACGCAGTATTTT. Amino acid sequence: CASSYEWDTQYF.

In the case of this clone: This sample also contains other DNA sequences that code for the same CDR3. The V call is TRBV2, the J call TRBJ1-4; D gene unclear. The germline V gene has CDR1 SNHLY and CDR2 FYNNEI. The CDR3 loop spans 11 amino acids. Trimming stripped 4 bases from V and 8 bases from J, with 5 bases between. The CDR3 nucleotides read TGTGCCAGCAGTGGCCTAGAAAAACTGTTTTTT. Amino acid sequence: CASSGLEKLFF.

J is TRBJ1-1 and V is TRBV4-1; the match to TRBD1 covers 8 bases. CDR3 length: 15 residues. J gave up 5 bases and V 5 bases, and 10 bases lay outside the gene matches. Germline V CDR1 and CDR2: MGHRA, YSYEKL. CDR3 nucleotide sequence: TGCGCCAGCAGCTCCAGACAGGGGACGGCGACTGAAGCTTTCTTT. This sequence encodes CASSSRQGTATEAFF.

The chain recombines TRBV27 with TRBJ2-3; 10 bases map to TRBD1. The germline gives CDR1 MNHEY, CDR2 SMNVEV (reference sequence). The CDR3 is 16 amino acids. Germline trimming cut 4 bases from V and 4 bases from J; bases unmatched to any gene: 8. CDR3 residues: CASSYEGQGYADTQYF. The DNA for the CDR3 is TGTGCCAGCAGTTACGAGGGACAGGGGTATGCAGATACGCAGTATTTT.

This chain links TRBV13 with TRBJ2-5; 8 nucleotides align to TRBD2. Germline V gene sequence: CDR1 PRHDT, CDR2 FYEKMQ (reference sequence). With V trimmed by 4 bases and J by 5 bases, 9 bases remained unmatched. CDR3 length: 15 amino acids. CDR3: CASSSGWTGGETQYF. The CDR3 DNA sequence: TGTGCCAGCAGCTCCGGGTGGACGGGAGGGGAGACCCAGTACTTC.

V and J are TRBV27 and TRBJ2-3; 8 nucleotides match TRBD2. This CDR3 is 13 amino acids long. V shed 7 bases, J shed 5 bases, and the junction held 5 bases outside the gene matches. Per germline, CDR1 MNHEY and CDR2 SMNVEV (reference sequence). The CDR3 DNA sequence: TGTGCCAGCACCCCCCGGGAGGGAGATACGCAGTATTTT. Translating gives CASTPREGDTQYF.

With regard to this clone: The same CDR3 is also encoded by other DNA sequences in this sample. The genes are TRBV27 and TRBJ1-5; D remains ambiguous. The germline V gene encodes CDR1 MNHEY and CDR2 SMNVEV (reference sequence). V dropped 0 bases and J dropped 0 bases, with 0 bases sitting between them. This CDR3 has 13 residues. CDR3 protein: CASSLSSNQPQHF. Here the CDR3 DNA reads TGTGCCAGCAGTTTATCTAGCAATCAGCCCCAGCATTTT.

J is TRBJ2-5 and V is TRBV2; D unresolved. CDR1 and CDR2 from the germline V gene are SNHLY and FYNNEI. V lost 2 bases and J 3 bases, leaving 10 bases between the germline ends. The CDR3 runs 14 residues. This chain's CDR3 is CASSEWNSEETQYF. CDR3 DNA sequence: TGTGCCAGCAGTGAATGGAACAGCGAAGAGACCCAGTACTTC.

The CDR3 nucleotides read TGTGCCAGCAGTTTTGCTAACTCCTACAATGAGCAGTTCTTC. It codes for CASSFANSYNEQFF. This rearrangement joins TRBV28 to TRBJ2-1; D is uncertain. Germline V gene lookup returns CDR1 MDHEN and CDR2 SYDVKM. V lost 3 bases and J 0 bases, leaving 6 bases between the germline ends. The CDR3 extends over 14 amino acids. Using reference TRBV28 and TRBJ2-1 for the parts outside the CDR3, the full variable domain is DVKVTQSSRYLVKRTGEKVFLECVQDMDHENMFWYRQDPGLGLRLIYFSYDVKMKEKGDIPEGYSVSREKKERFSLILESASTNQTSMYLCASSFANSYNEQFFGPGTRLTVL.

This chain links TRBV10-1 with TRBJ1-4, with 7 bases lining up with TRBD1. Losses at the gene ends were 3 bases for V and 5 bases for J; bases not matched to a gene: 3. Germline CDR1 is WNHNN and CDR2 is SYGVQD (reference sequence). This CDR3 is built from 14 residues. CDR3 sequence reads: CASSDGQANEKLFF. CDR3 DNA sequence: TGCGCCAGCAGTGATGGACAGGCGAATGAAAAACTGTTTTTT.